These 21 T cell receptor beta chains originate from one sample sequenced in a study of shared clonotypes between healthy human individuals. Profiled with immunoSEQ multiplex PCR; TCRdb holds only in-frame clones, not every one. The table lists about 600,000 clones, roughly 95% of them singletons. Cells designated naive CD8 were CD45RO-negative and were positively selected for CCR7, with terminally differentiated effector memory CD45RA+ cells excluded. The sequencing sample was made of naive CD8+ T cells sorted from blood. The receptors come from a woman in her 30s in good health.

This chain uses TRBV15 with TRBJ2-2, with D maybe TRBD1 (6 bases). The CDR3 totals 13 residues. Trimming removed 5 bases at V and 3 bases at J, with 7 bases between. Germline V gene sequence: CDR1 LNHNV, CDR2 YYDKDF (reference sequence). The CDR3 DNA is TGTGCCACCAGCCGGACAGACACCGGGGAGCTGTTTTTT. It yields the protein CATSRTDTGELFF.

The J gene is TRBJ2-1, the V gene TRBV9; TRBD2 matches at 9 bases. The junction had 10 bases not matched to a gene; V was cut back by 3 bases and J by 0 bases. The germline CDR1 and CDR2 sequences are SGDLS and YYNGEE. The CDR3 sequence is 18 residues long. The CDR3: CASSAPRLADSSYNEQFF. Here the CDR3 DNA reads TGTGCCAGCAGCGCGCCCAGACTAGCGGATAGCTCCTACAATGAGCAGTTCTTC.

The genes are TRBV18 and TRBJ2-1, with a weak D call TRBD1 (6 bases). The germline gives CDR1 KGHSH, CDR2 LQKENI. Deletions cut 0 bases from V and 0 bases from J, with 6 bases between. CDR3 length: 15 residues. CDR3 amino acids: CASSPPGGSYNEQFF. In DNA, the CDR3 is TGTGCCAGCTCACCACCAGGGGGCTCCTACAATGAGCAGTTCTTC.

This CDR3 is CASSSSPRPSGKYSNEQFF. Here the CDR3 DNA reads TGTGCCAGCAGCTCTAGCCCTAGACCTAGCGGGAAATATAGCAATGAGCAGTTCTTC. V is TRBV11-2 and J is TRBJ2-1; TRBD2 matches 9 bases. Per the germline V gene, CDR1 is SGHAT and CDR2 is FQNNGV. The length of the CDR3 is 19 residues. V was pared by 4 bases and J by 6 bases, with 19 bases of the junction left unmatched.

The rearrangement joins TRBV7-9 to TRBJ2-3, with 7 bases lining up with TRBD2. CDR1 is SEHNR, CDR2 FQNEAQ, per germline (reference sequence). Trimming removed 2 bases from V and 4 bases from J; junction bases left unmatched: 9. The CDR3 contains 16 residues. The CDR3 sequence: CASSLSRGSSPDTQYF. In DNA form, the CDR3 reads TGTGCCAGCAGCTTATCGCGCGGGAGTAGCCCAGATACGCAGTATTTT.

The CDR3 bases are TGTGCCAGCAGTAGACTAGCGGAGATCACAGATACGCAGTATTTT. It encodes CASSRLAEITDTQYF. The chain combines TRBV28 with TRBJ2-3; 9 nucleotides match TRBD2. V lost 5 bases to trimming and J lost 2 bases; unmatched junction nucleotides: 5. The CDR3 has 15 residues. Germline values: CDR1 MDHEN, CDR2 SYDVKM.

CDR3 coding DNA: TGTGCCTGGAGAAGTACGTTAGGGACTGAAGCTTTCTTT. This encodes CAWRSTLGTEAFF. The gene calls are TRBV30 and TRBJ1-1; no clear D. Between the trimmed V and J ends, which lost 3 bases and 5 bases, there was a span of 13 bases. This CDR3 region has 13 residues. Germline V gene data show CDR1 as GTSNPN and CDR2 as SVGIG (reference sequence).

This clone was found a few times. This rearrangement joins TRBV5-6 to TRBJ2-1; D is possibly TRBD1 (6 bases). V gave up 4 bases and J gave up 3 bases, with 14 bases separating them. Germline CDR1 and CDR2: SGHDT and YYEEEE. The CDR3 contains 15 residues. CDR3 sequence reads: CASSLQGQSYNEQFF. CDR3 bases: TGTGCCAGCAGCCTACAGGGTCAAAGCTACAATGAGCAGTTCTTC.

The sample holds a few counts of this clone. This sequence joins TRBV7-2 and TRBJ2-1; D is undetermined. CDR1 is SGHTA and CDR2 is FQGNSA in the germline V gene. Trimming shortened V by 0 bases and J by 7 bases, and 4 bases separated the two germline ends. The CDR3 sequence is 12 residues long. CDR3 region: CASSLAPNEQFF. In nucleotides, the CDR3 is TGTGCCAGCAGCTTAGCGCCTAATGAGCAGTTCTTC.

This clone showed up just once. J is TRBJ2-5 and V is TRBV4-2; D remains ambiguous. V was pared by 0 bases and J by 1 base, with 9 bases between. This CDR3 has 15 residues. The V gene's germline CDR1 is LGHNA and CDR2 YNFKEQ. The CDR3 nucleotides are TGTGCCAGCAGCCAAGATGTAGGAGTCCAAGAGACCCAGTACTTC. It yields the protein CASSQDVGVQETQYF.

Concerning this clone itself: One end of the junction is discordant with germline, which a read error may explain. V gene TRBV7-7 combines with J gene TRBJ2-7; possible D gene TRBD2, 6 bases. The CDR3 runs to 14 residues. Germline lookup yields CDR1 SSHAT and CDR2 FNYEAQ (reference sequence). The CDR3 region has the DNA TGTGCCAGCAGCCTAGCGACCGGCTCCTACGAGCAGTACTTC. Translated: CASSLATGSYEQYF.

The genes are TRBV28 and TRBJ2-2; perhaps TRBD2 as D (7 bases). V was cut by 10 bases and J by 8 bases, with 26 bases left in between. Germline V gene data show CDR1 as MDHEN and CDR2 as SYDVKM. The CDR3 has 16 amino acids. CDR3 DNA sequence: TGTGCCACGGAGGGGGGTGGCGCGGGGGTGTTTGGGGAGCTGTTTTTT. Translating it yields CATEGGGAGVFGELFF.

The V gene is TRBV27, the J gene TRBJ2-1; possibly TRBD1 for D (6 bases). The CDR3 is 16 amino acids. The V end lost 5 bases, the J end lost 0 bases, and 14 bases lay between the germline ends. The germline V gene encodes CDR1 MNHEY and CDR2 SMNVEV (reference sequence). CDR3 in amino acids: CASSPDRGSSYNEQFF. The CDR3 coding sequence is TGTGCCAGCAGTCCGGACAGAGGCAGCTCCTACAATGAGCAGTTCTTC.

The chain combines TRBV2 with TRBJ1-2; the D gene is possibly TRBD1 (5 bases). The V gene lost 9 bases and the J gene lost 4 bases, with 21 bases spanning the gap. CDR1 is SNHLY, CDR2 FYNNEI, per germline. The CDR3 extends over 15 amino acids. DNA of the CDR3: TGTGCCAGGATCCTCCGGGACTTTCCTCTCTATGGCTACACCTTC. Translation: CARILRDFPLYGYTF.

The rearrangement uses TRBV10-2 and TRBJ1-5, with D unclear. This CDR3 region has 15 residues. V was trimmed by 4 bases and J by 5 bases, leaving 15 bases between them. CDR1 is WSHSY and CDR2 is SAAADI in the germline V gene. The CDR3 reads CASSGSREYHQPQHF. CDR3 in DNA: TGCGCCAGCAGTGGCTCGCGGGAGTATCATCAGCCCCAGCATTTT.

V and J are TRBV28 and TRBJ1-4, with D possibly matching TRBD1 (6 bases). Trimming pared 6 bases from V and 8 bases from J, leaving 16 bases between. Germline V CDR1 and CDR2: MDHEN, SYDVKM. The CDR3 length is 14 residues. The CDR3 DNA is TGTGCCAGCAGGACACAGGGCATGGTCGAAAAACTGTTTTTT. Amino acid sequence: CASRTQGMVEKLFF.

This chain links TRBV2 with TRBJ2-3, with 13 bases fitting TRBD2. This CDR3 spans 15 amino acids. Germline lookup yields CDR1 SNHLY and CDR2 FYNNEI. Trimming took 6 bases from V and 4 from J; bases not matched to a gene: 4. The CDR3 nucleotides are TGTGCCAGCAGCTTACTAGCGGGAGGGGCAGATACGCAGTATTTT. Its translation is CASSLLAGGADTQYF.

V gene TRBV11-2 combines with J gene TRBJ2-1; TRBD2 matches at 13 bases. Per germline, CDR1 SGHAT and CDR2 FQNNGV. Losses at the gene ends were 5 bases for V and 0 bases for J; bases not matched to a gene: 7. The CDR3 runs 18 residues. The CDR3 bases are TGTGCCAGCAGCCCTACTAGCGGGAGGGGAAGCTCCTACAATGAGCAGTTCTTC. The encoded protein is CASSPTSGRGSSYNEQFF.

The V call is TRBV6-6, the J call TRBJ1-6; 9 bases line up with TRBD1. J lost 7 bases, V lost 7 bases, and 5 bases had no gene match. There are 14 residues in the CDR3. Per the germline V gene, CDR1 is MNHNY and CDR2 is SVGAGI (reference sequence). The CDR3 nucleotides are TGTGCCAGCAAGAGAGACAGGGGGAATTCACCCCTCCACTTT. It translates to CASKRDRGNSPLHF.

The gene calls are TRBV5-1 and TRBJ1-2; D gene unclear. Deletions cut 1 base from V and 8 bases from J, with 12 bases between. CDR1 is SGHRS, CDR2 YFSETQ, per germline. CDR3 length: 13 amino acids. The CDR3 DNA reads TGCGCCAGCAGCTTGTATGAAGGGTTGGGCTACACCTTC. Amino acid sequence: CASSLYEGLGYTF.

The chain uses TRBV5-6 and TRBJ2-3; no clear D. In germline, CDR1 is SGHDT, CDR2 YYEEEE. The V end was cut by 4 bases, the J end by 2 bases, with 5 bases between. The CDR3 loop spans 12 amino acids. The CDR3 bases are TGTGCCAGCAGCCATAACACAGATACGCAGTATTTT. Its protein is CASSHNTDTQYF.